The 22 T cell receptor beta chains reported below all come from one sample, sequenced in a study of T cell responses to AZD1222 COVID-19 vaccine (dated by TCRdb to the early 2020s). Libraries were prepared through the immunoSEQ multiplex PCR assay. The source is immuneACCESS, and TCRdb retained only in-frame sequences with V and J called. Part of the clones is not carried over; for the studies checked, unresolved V genes explain less than half of this, and the remainder is unexplained. Within this sample are 100,000 or so clones, with roughly nine tenths of them counted one time only. The leading ten clones occupy roughly 2.5% of the sample. The meaning of the sample's time point label: about 28 days (+/-7) after the second vaccine dose. The source material was peripheral blood, sampled 28 days after the second AZD1222 dose. The receptors derive from an adult who received the AZD1222 COVID-19 vaccine.

The chain links TRBV6-5 to TRBJ2-7, with 11 bases that match TRBD1. With 0 bases clipped from V and 4 bases from J, the junction kept 5 bases outside the gene matches. The length of the CDR3 is 16 residues. Germline-derived CDR1 and CDR2 are MNHEY and SVGAGI. CDR3 nucleotides: TGTGCCAGCAGTTACTCGATAGGACAGGGGGCTTACGAGCAGTACTTC. Translation: CASSYSIGQGAYEQYF.

This chain connects TRBV12-5 to TRBJ1-1; D uncertain. CDR3 length equals 15 residues. Between the trimmed V and J ends, which lost 5 bases and 2 bases, there was a span of 15 bases. Germline CDR1 LGHNT, CDR2 FRNRAP. The CDR3 spells CASGTYLGSNTEAFF. CDR3 in DNA: TGTGCTAGTGGTACCTATCTTGGGAGTAACACTGAAGCTTTCTTT.

The chain is built from TRBV6-5 and TRBJ1-2; the D gene is possibly TRBD1 (5 bases). Deletions cut 3 bases from V and 6 bases from J, with 14 bases between. Per germline, CDR1 MNHEY and CDR2 SVGAGI. There are 14 residues in the CDR3. Here the CDR3 reads CASSYRGVQDGYTF. The CDR3 DNA reads TGTGCCAGCAGTTATCGGGGGGTCCAAGATGGCTACACCTTC.

V gene TRBV5-4 combines with J gene TRBJ2-5; D gene uncertain. The V gene's germline CDR1 is SGHNT and CDR2 YYREEE (reference sequence). V was pared by 2 bases and J by 4 bases, with 3 bases between. This CDR3 spans 11 amino acids. The CDR3 is CASSFGETQYF. The CDR3 DNA sequence: TGTGCCAGCAGCTTTGGAGAGACCCAGTACTTC.

The chain has TRBV6-4 and TRBJ2-5; D not resolved. The CDR3 loop spans 11 amino acids. Looked up from germline, CDR1 is MRHNA and CDR2 is SNTAGT. V lost 7 bases to trimming and J lost 4 bases, with 7 bases between them. The CDR3 region is CASIMGETQYF. CDR3 sequence (DNA): TGTGCCAGCATAATGGGAGAGACCCAGTACTTC.

The chain is built from TRBV20-1 and TRBJ1-2; 7 nucleotides align to TRBD1. The germline gives CDR1 DFQATT, CDR2 SNEGSKA (reference sequence). The CDR3 contains 14 residues. J lost 2 bases, V lost 3 bases, and 6 bases had no gene match. The CDR3 region has the DNA TGCAGTGCTAGTCGGGACAGCAAAAACTATGGCTACACCTTC. Its translation is CSASRDSKNYGYTF.

This clone came up a few times. The chain uses TRBV28 and TRBJ1-6, with 9 bases matching TRBD1. CDR3 size: 16 residues. Germline assignment: CDR1 MDHEN and CDR2 SYDVKM. The V segment lost 5 bases and the J segment 9 bases; nucleotides outside the gene matches: 11. The CDR3 reads CASSGWDREDISPLHF. CDR3 coding DNA: TGTGCCAGCAGTGGCTGGGACAGGGAGGATATTTCACCCCTCCACTTT.

The gene calls are TRBV4-3 and TRBJ1-4; no firm D call. Deletions cut 1 base from V and 6 bases from J, with 12 bases between. This CDR3 comprises 15 residues. The germline V gene encodes CDR1 LGHNA and CDR2 YSLEER. The CDR3 here is CASSQVFRAHEKLFF. CDR3 DNA sequence: TGCGCCAGCAGCCAAGTCTTTCGGGCTCATGAAAAACTGTTTTTT.

V is TRBV12-3 or TRBV12-4 and J is TRBJ2-2; tentatively, D is TRBD2 (5 bases). V gave up 6 bases and J gave up 6 bases, with 8 bases separating them. The length of the CDR3 is 12 residues. This chain's CDR3 is CASRGVPGELFF. DNA for the CDR3: TGTGCCAGCAGGGGAGTTCCCGGGGAGCTGTTTTTT.

The chain couples TRBV21-1 to TRBJ2-3; the DNA was not used to check the table's D call, TRBD2. TRBV21-1 is given as a pseudogene. This CDR3 spans 16 amino acids. The chain's CDR3 is CASRNTSGLSTDTQYF. The CDR3 nucleotides read TGTGCCAGCAGGAATACTAGCGGGCTGAGCACAGATACGCAGTATTTT.

This clone was found once. The V and J genes are TRBV5-1 and TRBJ1-2; D gene uncertain. The germline CDR1 and CDR2 sequences are SGHRS and YFSETQ. CDR3 length: 13 residues. V shed 1 base and J shed 9 bases, with 13 bases lying between them. The CDR3 coding sequence is TGCGCCAGCAGCTTGACAAGCCAGTGGAGCTACACCTTC. It codes for CASSLTSQWSYTF.

The V and J genes are TRBV7-8 and TRBJ2-1; possible D gene TRBD2, 5 bases. V lost 3 bases to trimming and J lost 4 bases, with 13 bases between them. The CDR3 is 15 amino acids. The germline CDR1 and CDR2 sequences are SGHVS and FQNEAQ. The CDR3 nucleotides are TGTGCCAGCAGCTTGGCTAGCCCCCCTTACAATGAGCAGTTCTTC. This gives the protein CASSLASPPYNEQFF.

V usage is TRBV28 and J usage is TRBJ2-7; the D gene could be TRBD1 or TRBD2 (5 bases each). V was trimmed by 5 bases and J by 4 bases, leaving 18 bases between them. The CDR3 sequence is 15 residues long. Germline CDR1 MDHEN, CDR2 SYDVKM. CDR3 loop: CASSALPGREYEQYF. The CDR3 DNA is TGTGCCAGCAGTGCTCTACCGGGACGGGAATACGAGCAGTACTTC.

The J gene is TRBJ1-1, the V gene TRBV19; D gene uncertain. CDR1 LNHDA and CDR2 SQIVND come from the germline V gene (reference sequence). The CDR3 has 15 amino acids. V gave up 10 bases and J gave up 5 bases, with 23 bases separating them. CDR3 nucleotides: TGTGCCACTAAGGCCTCGGGCGACGAAAAGACTGAAGCTTTCTTT. As protein: CATKASGDEKTEAFF. Complete variable domain (other parts from reference TRBV19 and TRBJ1-1): DGGITQSPKYLFRKEGQNVTLSCEQNLNHDAMYWYRQDPGQGLRLIYYSQIVNDFQKGDIAEGYSVSREKKESFPLTVTSAQKNPTAFYLCATKASGDEKTEAFFGQGTRLTVV.

This clone showed up just once. V usage is TRBV19 and J usage is TRBJ1-2; D not certain. V lost 3 bases and J 8 bases, leaving 16 bases between the germline ends. The CDR3 has 14 amino acids. From germline, CDR1 is LNHDA and CDR2 SQIVND (reference sequence). CDR3 coding DNA: TGTGCCAGTAGTATCGGAACACCGGGTGGGGGCTACACCTTC. Translation gives CASSIGTPGGGYTF.

The genes are TRBV6-4 and TRBJ2-1; 11 bases line up with TRBD2. The CDR3 contains 15 residues. With 8 bases clipped from V and 9 bases from J, the junction kept 12 bases outside the gene matches. The V gene's germline CDR1 is MRHNA and CDR2 SNTAGT. The CDR3 protein is CASRELAGESLEQFF. CDR3 bases: TGTGCCAGCCGGGAACTAGCGGGAGAATCGCTTGAGCAGTTCTTC.

Only one count was recorded for this clone. The chain combines TRBV24-1 with TRBJ2-2; D ambiguous. CDR3 length equals 17 residues. Deletions cut 3 bases from V and 4 bases from J, with 17 bases between. CDR1 is KGHDR and CDR2 is SFDVKD in the germline V gene. The CDR3 nucleotides read TGTGCCACCAGTGATCCTACCGGGCCAAGAGCCACCGGGGAGCTGTTTTTT. Its protein product is CATSDPTGPRATGELFF.

The chain recombines TRBV5-1 with TRBJ1-2, with D perhaps TRBD1 (5 bases). This CDR3 is built from 16 residues. The germline gives CDR1 SGHRS, CDR2 YFSETQ. The V end was cut by 2 bases, the J end by 0 bases, with 14 bases between. CDR3 nucleotide sequence: TGCGCCAGCAGCTTATCCCAGGGATCACCTAACTATGGCTACACCTTC. This encodes CASSLSQGSPNYGYTF.

This clone was counted once. The rearrangement links TRBV18 to TRBJ1-2; D is undetermined. The CDR3 runs 14 residues. Trimming removed 1 base at V and 4 bases at J, with 10 bases between. Germline V gene data show CDR1 as KGHSH and CDR2 as LQKENI. As DNA, the CDR3 is TGTGCCAGCTCACCACTAAACGGTTTCTATGGCTACACCTTC. Its protein product is CASSPLNGFYGYTF.

The rearrangement uses TRBV9 and TRBJ1-4, with 7 nucleotides matching TRBD1. Germline V gives CDR1 SGDLS, CDR2 YYNGEE. The CDR3 loop spans 15 amino acids. The junction had 7 bases not matched to a gene; V was cut back by 0 bases and J by 8 bases. In DNA form, the CDR3 reads TGTGCCAGCAGCGTAGCTTACGGAGGGGGCGAAAAACTGTTTTTT. The encoded protein is CASSVAYGGGEKLFF.

This sequence joins TRBV19 and TRBJ1-5; D is unclear. This CDR3 spans 15 amino acids. V gave up 4 bases and J gave up 0 bases, with 10 bases separating them. CDR1 is LNHDA, CDR2 SQIVND, per germline (reference sequence). The CDR3 spells CASSKTRYSNQPQHF. CDR3 nucleotides: TGTGCCAGTAGTAAAACTAGGTATAGCAATCAGCCCCAGCATTTT.

The chain uses TRBV12-3 or TRBV12-4 and TRBJ1-5, with D unresolved. The CDR3 totals 13 residues. V lost 6 bases, J lost 2 bases, and 8 bases lay in between. DNA for the CDR3: TGTGCCAGCAGAACCGCAGGCAATCAGCCCCAGCATTTT. This gives the protein CASRTAGNQPQHF.